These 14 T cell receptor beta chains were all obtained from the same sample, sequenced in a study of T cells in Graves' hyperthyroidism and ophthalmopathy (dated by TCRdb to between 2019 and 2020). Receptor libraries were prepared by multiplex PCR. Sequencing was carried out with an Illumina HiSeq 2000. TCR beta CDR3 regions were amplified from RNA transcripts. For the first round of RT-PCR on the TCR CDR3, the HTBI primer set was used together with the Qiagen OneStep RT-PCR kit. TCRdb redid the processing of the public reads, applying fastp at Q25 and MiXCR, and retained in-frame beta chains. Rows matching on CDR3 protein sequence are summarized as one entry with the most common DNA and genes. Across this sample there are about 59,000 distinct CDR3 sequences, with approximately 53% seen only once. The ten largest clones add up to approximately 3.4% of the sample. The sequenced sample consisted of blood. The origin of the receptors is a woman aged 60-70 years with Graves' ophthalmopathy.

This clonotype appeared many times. This chain's CDR3 is CASSLGIRYNEQFF. CDR3 sequence (DNA): TGTGCCAGCAGCTTAGGTATCAGATACAATGAGCAGTTCTTC. V usage is TRBV7-9 and J usage is TRBJ2-1; D is undetermined. The germline gives CDR1 SEHNR, CDR2 FQNEAQ (reference sequence). With 1 base removed from V and 4 bases from J, the gap between germline ends came to 8 bases. This CDR3 has 14 residues.

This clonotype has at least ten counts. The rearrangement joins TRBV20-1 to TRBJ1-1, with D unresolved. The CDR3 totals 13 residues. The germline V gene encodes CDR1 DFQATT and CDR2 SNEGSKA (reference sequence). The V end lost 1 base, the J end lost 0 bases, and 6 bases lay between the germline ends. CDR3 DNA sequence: TGCAGTGCTAGAGGACACCTGAACACTGAAGCTTTCTTT. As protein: CSARGHLNTEAFF.

The CDR3 nucleotides read TGTGCCAGCAGCAGGACAGGGGACAATCAGCCCCAGCATTTT. This sequence encodes CASSRTGDNQPQHF. The rearrangement uses TRBV7-8 and TRBJ1-5, with 9 bases aligning to TRBD1. Germline loops: CDR1 SGHVS, CDR2 FQNEAQ. Trimming took 5 bases from V and 3 from J; bases not matched to a gene: 2. The CDR3 spans 14 residues. Drawing the rest from reference TRBV7-8 and TRBJ1-5, the complete variable domain is GAGVSQSPRYKVAKRGQDVALRCDPISGHVSLFWYQQALGQGPEFLTYFQNEAQLDKSGLPSDRFFAERPEGSVSTLKIQRTQQEDSAVYLCASSRTGDNQPQHFGDGTRLSIL.

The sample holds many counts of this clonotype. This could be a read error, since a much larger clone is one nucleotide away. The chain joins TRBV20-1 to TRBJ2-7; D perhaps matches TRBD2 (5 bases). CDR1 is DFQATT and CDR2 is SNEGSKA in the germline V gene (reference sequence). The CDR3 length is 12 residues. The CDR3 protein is CRARSGIYEQYF. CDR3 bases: TGCAGGGCCAGGTCGGGGATCTACGAGCAGTACTTC.

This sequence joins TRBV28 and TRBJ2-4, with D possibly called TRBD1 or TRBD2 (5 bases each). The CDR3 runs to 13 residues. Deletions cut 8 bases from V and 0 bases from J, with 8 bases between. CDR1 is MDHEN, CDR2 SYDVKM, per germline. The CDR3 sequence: CASLGTAKNIQYF. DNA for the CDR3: TGTGCCAGCCTTGGGACAGCCAAAAACATTCAGTACTTC.

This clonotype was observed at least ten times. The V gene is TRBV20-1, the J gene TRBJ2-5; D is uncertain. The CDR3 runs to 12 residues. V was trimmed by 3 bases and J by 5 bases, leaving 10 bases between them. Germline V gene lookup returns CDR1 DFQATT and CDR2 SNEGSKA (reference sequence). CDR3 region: CSARGPGETQYF. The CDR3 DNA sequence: TGCAGTGCTAGGGGTCCCGGGGAGACCCAGTACTTC.

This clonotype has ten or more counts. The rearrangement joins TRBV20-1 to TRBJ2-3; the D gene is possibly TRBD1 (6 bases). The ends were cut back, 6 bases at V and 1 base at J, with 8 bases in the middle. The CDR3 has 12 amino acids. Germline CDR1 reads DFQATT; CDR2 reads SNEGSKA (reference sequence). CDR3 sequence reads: CSAEGGTDTQYF. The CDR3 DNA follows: TGCAGTGCCGAGGGGGGCACAGATACGCAGTATTTT.

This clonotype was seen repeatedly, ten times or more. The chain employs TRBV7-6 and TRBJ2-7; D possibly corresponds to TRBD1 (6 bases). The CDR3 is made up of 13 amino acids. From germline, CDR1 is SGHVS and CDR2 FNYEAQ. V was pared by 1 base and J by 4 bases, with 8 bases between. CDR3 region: CASSLGGQYEQYF. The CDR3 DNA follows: TGTGCCAGCAGCTTAGGAGGACAGTACGAGCAGTACTTC.

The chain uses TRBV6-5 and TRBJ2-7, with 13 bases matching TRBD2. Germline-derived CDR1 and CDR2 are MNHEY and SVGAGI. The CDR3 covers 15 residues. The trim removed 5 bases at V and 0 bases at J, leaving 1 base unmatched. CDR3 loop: CASSRTSGGSYEQYF. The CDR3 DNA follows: TGTGCCAGCAGTCGGACTAGCGGGGGCTCCTACGAGCAGTACTTC.

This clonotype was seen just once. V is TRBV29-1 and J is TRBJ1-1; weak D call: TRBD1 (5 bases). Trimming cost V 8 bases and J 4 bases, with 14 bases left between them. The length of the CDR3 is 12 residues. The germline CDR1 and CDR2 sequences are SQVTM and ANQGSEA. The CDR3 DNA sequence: TGCAGCTTGGAAGGGGTTGGCACTGAAGCTTTCTTT. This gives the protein CSLEGVGTEAFF. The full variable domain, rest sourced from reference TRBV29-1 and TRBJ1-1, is SAVISQKPSRDICQRGTSLTIQCQVDSQVTMMFWYRQQPGQSLTLIATANQGSEATYESGFVIDKFPISRPNLTFSTLTVSNMSPEDSSIYLCSLEGVGTEAFFGQGTRLTVV.

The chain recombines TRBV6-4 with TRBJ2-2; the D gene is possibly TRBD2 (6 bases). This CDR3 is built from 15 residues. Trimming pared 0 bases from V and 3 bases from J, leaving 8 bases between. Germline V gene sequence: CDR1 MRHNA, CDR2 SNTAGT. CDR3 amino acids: CASSDSERDTGELFF. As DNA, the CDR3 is TGTGCCAGCAGTGACTCCGAGCGGGACACCGGGGAGCTGTTTTTT.

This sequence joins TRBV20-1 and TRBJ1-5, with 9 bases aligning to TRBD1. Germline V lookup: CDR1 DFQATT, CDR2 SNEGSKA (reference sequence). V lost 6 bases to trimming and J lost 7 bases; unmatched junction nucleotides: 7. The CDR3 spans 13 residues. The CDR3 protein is CSARTGESQPQHF. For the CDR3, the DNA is TGCAGTGCGCGGACAGGGGAGAGCCAGCCCCAGCATTTT.

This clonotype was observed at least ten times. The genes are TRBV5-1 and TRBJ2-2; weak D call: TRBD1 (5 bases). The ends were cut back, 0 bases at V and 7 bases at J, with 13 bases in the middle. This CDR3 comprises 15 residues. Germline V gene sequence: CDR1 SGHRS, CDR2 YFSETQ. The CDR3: CASSLALGVFGELFF. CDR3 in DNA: TGCGCCAGCAGCTTGGCCTTAGGGGTTTTCGGGGAGCTGTTTTTT.

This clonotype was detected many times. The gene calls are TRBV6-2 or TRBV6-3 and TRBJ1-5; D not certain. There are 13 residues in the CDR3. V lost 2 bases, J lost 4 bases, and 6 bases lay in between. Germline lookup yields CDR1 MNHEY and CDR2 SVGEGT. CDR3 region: CASSYRENQPQHF. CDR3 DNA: TGTGCCAGCAGTTACAGGGAGAATCAGCCCCAGCATTTT.